This section outlines one T cell receptor (beta chain) sequence together with its context. Study processing details: How many nucleated cells were present was estimated from reference gene primer amplification. Measured with immunoSEQ multiplex PCR; TCRdb has only the in-frame clones, and not every one. Clonal size and the V and J genes are those of that table, whereas D and trimming came from the DNA. The sample consists of roughly 100,000 clones, around 84% of them appearing once. This specimen belongs to a study of blood T cell repertoires in COVID-19. Study as a whole: Sample material is recorded as cDNA or gDNA derived from T cells, B-cell-depleted T cells, or PBMCs.

The CDR3 sequence is 15 residues long. Germline assignment: CDR1 SGDLS and CDR2 YYNGEE. J was trimmed by 10 bases and V by 0 bases; bases with no gene match: 7. Sequenced material: peripheral blood. The receptor's source is a human donor in a cohort sampled during active COVID-19. The V and J genes are TRBV9 and TRBJ2-1; 10 nucleotides match TRBD2. The CDR3 sequence is CASSVAGSGGAEQFF. CDR3 bases: TGTGCCAGCAGCGTAGCGGGCAGCGGGGGGGCGGAGCAGTTCTTC.